This is a list of T cell receptor beta chains from one sample in a study of vaccination effects on CD4 cells after COVID-19. Their antigen targets remain unknown. Measured with immunoSEQ multiplex PCR; TCRdb has only the in-frame clones, and not every one. The table has tens of thousands of clones, 65% to 70% seen once. Sequencing used CD4+ T cells from PBMCs cultured without peptide, obtained before COVID-19 vaccination. Source of these receptors: a human donor who received a COVID-19 vaccine. Both conserved end residues are trimmed from each CDR3. Each record gives: V gene, J gene, CDR3 protein.

TRBV5-1	TRBJ2-1	ASSRTGTSGDNEQF
TRBV5-4	TRBJ2-4	ASSLGTGGLAKNIQY
TRBV24-1	TRBJ1-4	ATSDGNEKLF
TRBV6-5	TRBJ1-1	ASRQRGGRTEAF
TRBV6-5	TRBJ1-1	ASRRGNTEAF
TRBV7-2	TRBJ2-1	ASSRNGLAGYEQF
TRBV30	TRBJ1-2	AWSVLGGIHGYT
TRBV6-1	TRBJ1-4	ASSEGLIEKLF
TRBV19	TRBJ2-3	ASSIDILDTQY
TRBV4-1	TRBJ1-3	ASSQEMRDRGLSSPGNTIY
TRBV12-3/TRBV12-4	TRBJ2-1	ASSGPHNEQF
TRBV20-1	TRBJ1-2	SASGRWGADYGYT
TRBV7-9	TRBJ2-1	ASSSGGWAATYNEQF
TRBV19	TRBJ1-4	ASRGTDATNEKLF
TRBV5-3	TRBJ2-7	ARGNTYYEQY
TRBV18	TRBJ2-1	ASSPRGTDLNEQF
TRBV19	TRBJ2-7	ASSISGGMYEQY
TRBV3-1/TRBV3-2	TRBJ1-2	ASSHPSDRDGYT
TRBV5-6	TRBJ2-7	ASSSPRVRLGEQY
TRBV29-1	TRBJ1-3	SVMTASFSGNTIY
TRBV6-6	TRBJ1-2	ASSYSGVEGYT
TRBV5-1	TRBJ2-3	ASSPEREGGTDTQY
TRBV29-1	TRBJ2-2	SGQGANTGELF
TRBV7-9	TRBJ1-6	ASRQTGGENSPLH
TRBV19	TRBJ2-3	ASRTAGTDTQY
TRBV5-4	TRBJ2-5	ASSLAATSYWETQY
TRBV7-2	TRBJ2-3	ASSLQAGTDTQY
TRBV6-5	TRBJ2-7	ASKIAGSSYEQY
TRBV10-1	TRBJ2-2	ASSVASGTGELF
TRBV12-3/TRBV12-4	TRBJ1-2	ASSLSLYGYT
TRBV18	TRBJ2-2	ASSPVGHPNTGELF
TRBV5-1	TRBJ2-1	ASSLAKGASGSWFRRDNEQF
TRBV5-8	TRBJ1-5	ASSLSDLSNQPQH
TRBV5-6	TRBJ1-1	ASSSIDRMNTEAF
TRBV5-1	TRBJ1-2	ASSPIAGNYGYT
TRBV3-1/TRBV3-2	TRBJ1-5	ASSQAGTGGNQPQH
TRBV5-1	TRBJ2-1	ASSLEGDSNEQF
TRBV19	TRBJ2-7	ASSAQGAEQY
TRBV25-1	TRBJ2-2	ASSGGYTGELF
TRBV11-3	TRBJ2-1	ASSFGPYNEQF
TRBV25-1	TRBJ1-2	ASSELGTSDTHYGYT
TRBV6-4	TRBJ2-2	ASRAANTGELF
TRBV7-2	TRBJ2-7	ASSPAYEQY
TRBV4-1	TRBJ1-5	ASSQDIGKDQPQH
TRBV9	TRBJ1-1	ASSVEGQGVEAF
TRBV6-5	TRBJ1-2	ASSSGVNYGYT
TRBV20-1	TRBJ2-5	SASRTGGYSETQY
TRBV5-8	TRBJ2-5	ASPRGAGGETQY
TRBV28	TRBJ2-3	ASSLGQAYTDTQY
TRBV2	TRBJ2-7	ASSIRQSGEQY
TRBV6-5	TRBJ1-1	ASSLGGVTEAF
TRBV5-1	TRBJ1-5	ASSRLGMESNQPQH